The 30 T cell receptor beta chains presented below share a single source sample, sequenced in a study of early stage breast cancer tumors. Here immunoSEQ multiplex PCR was the method, and the copy in TCRdb shows in-frame clones only, minus some. The sample carries about 72,000 clones, more than 65% recorded once. The sample was blood. Receptor source: a person aged 55 to 75 with breast cancer.

The rearrangement links TRBV5-1 to TRBJ2-5; weak D call: TRBD1 (5 bases). The ends were cut back, 0 bases at V and 2 bases at J, with 14 bases in the middle. In germline, CDR1 is SGHRS, CDR2 YFSETQ. The CDR3 consists of 16 residues. CDR3 sequence (DNA): TGCGCCAGCAGCTTGGGCCCAGGGTTTGCTCAAGAGACCCAGTACTTC. This codes for CASSLGPGFAQETQYF.

This clone appeared once. This chain connects TRBV6-1 to TRBJ1-5; D possibly corresponds to TRBD1 (5 bases). The CDR3 has 15 amino acids. Per germline, CDR1 MNHNS and CDR2 SASEGT. The V end was cut by 2 bases, the J end by 4 bases, with 12 bases between. The CDR3 DNA sequence: TGTGCCAGCAGTGAACTTACAGGCAGTAATCAGCCCCAGCATTTT. Its translation is CASSELTGSNQPQHF.

The V gene is TRBV28, the J gene TRBJ1-5; the D gene is possibly TRBD1 (5 bases). The CDR3 loop spans 16 amino acids. V lost 8 bases to trimming and J lost 3 bases, with 20 bases between them. Germline V gene sequence: CDR1 MDHEN, CDR2 SYDVKM. The DNA of the CDR3 is TGTGCCAGCGTATCCATTTTGGGGGGAGACAATCAGCCCCAGCATTTT. Its translation is CASVSILGGDNQPQHF.

V usage is TRBV6-6 and J usage is TRBJ2-2, with a weak D call TRBD1 (5 bases). V was pared by 7 bases and J by 8 bases, with 20 bases between. The CDR3 consists of 15 residues. Germline V lookup: CDR1 MNHNY, CDR2 SVGAGI (reference sequence). CDR3 residues: CASTRATQVAGELFF. For the CDR3, the DNA is TGTGCCAGCACGAGAGCCACACAGGTGGCGGGGGAGCTGTTTTTT.

The J gene is TRBJ1-1, the V gene TRBV10-1; 10 nucleotides align to TRBD1. The CDR3 has 15 residues. V trimming: 0 bases; J trimming: 12 bases; junction bases outside the gene matches: 10. CDR1 WNHNN and CDR2 SYGVQD come from the germline V gene (reference sequence). In nucleotides, the CDR3 is TGCGCCAGCAGTGAGTCGAACTCGGGACAGGGGCTGACTTTCTTT. Translation gives CASSESNSGQGLTFF.

The chain has TRBV7-8 and TRBJ2-1, with TRBD2 identical over 7 bases. V shed 5 bases, J shed 3 bases, and the junction held 7 bases outside the gene matches. Germline-derived CDR1 and CDR2 are SGHVS and FQNEAQ. This CDR3 has 15 residues. CDR3 DNA sequence: TGTGCCAGCAGCCCCGGGGGGTCCCTCTACAATGAGCAGTTCTTC. It translates to CASSPGGSLYNEQFF.

The chain uses TRBV6-1 and TRBJ1-2; D ambiguous. The CDR3 contains 15 residues. From germline, CDR1 is MNHNS and CDR2 SASEGT. V lost 7 bases to trimming and J lost 8 bases, with 23 bases between them. CDR3 coding DNA: TGTGCCAGCAATCAGGAACAGAGCTTCTTGTGGGGCTACACCTTC. Its protein product is CASNQEQSFLWGYTF.

The CDR3 is CASSVRRGSTDTQYF. The CDR3 DNA reads as TGTGCCAGCAGCGTACGGCGGGGAAGCACAGATACGCAGTATTTT. J is TRBJ2-3 and V is TRBV9; possibly TRBD2 for D (6 bases). Germline lookup yields CDR1 SGDLS and CDR2 YYNGEE. The V end lost 1 base, the J end lost 0 bases, and 9 bases lay between the germline ends. The CDR3 has 15 residues.

This chain uses TRBV6-6 with TRBJ2-1; tentative D call: TRBD2 (6 bases). The germline V gene encodes CDR1 MNHNY and CDR2 SVGAGI (reference sequence). This CDR3 region has 14 residues. V lost 2 bases and J lost 5, with 10 bases in between. The CDR3 loop reads CASSYGGNHNEQFF. The CDR3 coding sequence is TGTGCCAGCAGTTACGGAGGGAACCACAATGAGCAGTTCTTC.

This chain links TRBV4-1 with TRBJ2-1, with D uncertain. Deletions cut 2 bases from V and 12 bases from J, with 14 bases between. This CDR3 comprises 13 residues. CDR1 is MGHRA and CDR2 is YSYEKL in the germline V gene. The CDR3 here is CASSQLDPPGQFF. CDR3 DNA sequence: TGCGCCAGCAGCCAACTAGATCCCCCCGGGCAGTTCTTC.

This clone was seen a few times. The chain uses TRBV7-2 and TRBJ1-1; no definite D call. This CDR3 is built from 12 residues. The V end was cut by 8 bases, the J end by 7 bases, with 14 bases between. Germline CDR1 reads SGHTA; CDR2 reads FQGNSA. CDR3 bases: TGTGCCAGCTTCCGGCCACAAAGTGAAGCTTTCTTT. Protein product: CASFRPQSEAFF. Supplemented by reference TRBV7-2 and TRBJ1-1, the full variable domain reads GAGVSQSPSNKVTEKGKDVELRCDPISGHTALYWYRQSLGQGLEFLIYFQGNSAPDKSGLPSDRFSAERTGGSVSTLTIQRTQQEDSAVYLCASFRPQSEAFFGQGTRLTVV.

This chain links TRBV29-1 with TRBJ2-7, with D unclear. The CDR3 contains 12 residues. Germline lookup yields CDR1 SQVTM and CDR2 ANQGSEA. Trimming cost V 0 bases and J 4 bases, with 7 bases left between them. CDR3 residues: CSVEDNAYEQYF. CDR3 nucleotides: TGCAGCGTTGAAGATAACGCTTACGAGCAGTACTTC.

The gene calls are TRBV5-1 and TRBJ1-3, with 8 bases lining up with TRBD1. V dropped 0 bases and J dropped 4; count of bases not matched to a gene: 3. The V gene's germline CDR1 is SGHRS and CDR2 YFSETQ. This CDR3 has 15 residues. DNA for the CDR3: TGCGCCAGCAGCTTGGACACAGGGGGAGGAAACACCATATATTTT. Its protein product is CASSLDTGGGNTIYF.

The J gene is TRBJ2-2, the V gene TRBV19; the match to TRBD1 covers 7 bases. Trimming at V came to 6 bases and at J to 1 base, leaving 8 bases not matched to a gene. The length of the CDR3 is 16 residues. Germline V gene data show CDR1 as LNHDA and CDR2 as SQIVND (reference sequence). The CDR3 sequence is CASSHGTVKNTGELFF. The CDR3, as DNA: TGTGCCAGTAGCCACGGGACAGTCAAGAACACCGGGGAGCTGTTTTTT.

This clone was seen a handful of times. The chain recombines TRBV28 with TRBJ1-1; D is unresolved. V shed 6 bases and J shed 1 base, with 6 bases lying between them. This CDR3 is built from 12 residues. Germline CDR1 reads MDHEN; CDR2 reads SYDVKM. This CDR3 is CASRTANTEAFF. For the CDR3, the DNA is TGTGCCAGCAGAACCGCGAACACTGAAGCTTTCTTT.

The chain carries TRBV29-1 and TRBJ2-3; 10 positions match TRBD1. From germline, CDR1 is SQVTM and CDR2 ANQGSEA. V shed 4 bases, J shed 0 bases, and the junction held 1 base outside the gene matches. CDR3 length: 14 amino acids. In DNA, the CDR3 is TGCAGCGTTGGGGACAGGGGTAGCACAGATACGCAGTATTTT. Protein sequence: CSVGDRGSTDTQYF.

This clone appeared a few times. The V call is TRBV27, the J call TRBJ2-7; D unresolved. V was cut by 5 bases and J by 0 bases, with 2 bases left in between. The CDR3 runs to 11 residues. CDR1 and CDR2 (germline): MNHEY, SMNVEV (reference sequence). In DNA form, the CDR3 reads TGTGCCAGCAGTACCTCCTACGAGCAGTACTTC. It translates to CASSTSYEQYF.

The V gene is TRBV5-1, the J gene TRBJ2-7; TRBD2 aligns across 10 bases. The V and J ends lost 5 bases and 7 bases, in that order; junction bases with no gene match: 9. The CDR3 length is 14 residues. Germline V gene sequence: CDR1 SGHRS, CDR2 YFSETQ. The CDR3 bases are TGCGCCAGCAGGAGACTAGCGGGCATGGGGGAGCAGTACTTC. It codes for CASRRLAGMGEQYF.

V and J are TRBV30 and TRBJ1-1; 7 bases agree with TRBD1. The CDR3 covers 14 residues. Germline lookup yields CDR1 GTSNPN and CDR2 SVGIG (reference sequence). V was pared by 2 bases and J by 8 bases, with 11 bases of the junction left unmatched. CDR3 DNA sequence: TGTGCCTGGAGTCCTGGGACAGCGGAACGGGAAGCTTTCTTT. This codes for CAWSPGTAEREAFF.

V and J are TRBV7-2 and TRBJ1-4; D is unresolved. Germline CDR1 is SGHTA and CDR2 is FQGNSA. The CDR3 is 16 amino acids. V lost 5 bases and J lost 0, with 13 bases in between. The CDR3 reads CASSVKRSATNEKLFF. The CDR3 DNA reads TGTGCCAGCAGCGTAAAAAGGAGCGCAACTAATGAAAAACTGTTTTTT.

A note on this clone: This specimen includes other DNA sequences encoding the same CDR3. This chain links TRBV28 with TRBJ1-1; D unresolved. This CDR3 comprises 12 residues. Trimming shortened V by 6 bases and J by 5 bases, and 10 bases separated the two germline ends. The germline CDR1 and CDR2 sequences are MDHEN and SYDVKM. The CDR3: CASSLQGTEAFF. The CDR3 DNA follows: TGTGCCAGCAGCTTACAAGGTACTGAAGCTTTCTTT.

This clone was detected only a few times. The chain uses TRBV10-3 and TRBJ2-3; 10 nucleotides line up with TRBD2. Trimming removed 8 bases from V and 3 bases from J; junction bases left unmatched: 11. The CDR3 extends over 16 amino acids. The germline V gene has CDR1 ENHRY and CDR2 SYGVKD. The chain's CDR3 is CAISSGLAGETDTQYF. The DNA for the CDR3 is TGTGCCATCTCCTCTGGGCTAGCGGGAGAAACAGATACGCAGTATTTT.

V is TRBV14 and J is TRBJ1-2; D is undetermined. The CDR3 is 14 residues long. The germline V and J ends were trimmed by 6 bases and 2 bases, with 13 bases remaining between them. Germline V gives CDR1 SGHDN, CDR2 FVKESK. The CDR3 loop reads CASSLSAGNYGYTF. The CDR3 DNA is TGTGCCAGCAGTCTCTCCGCAGGCAACTATGGCTACACCTTC. Using reference TRBV14 and TRBJ1-2 for the parts outside the CDR3, the full variable domain is EAGVTQFPSHSVIEKGQTVTLRCDPISGHDNLYWYRRVMGKEIKFLLHFVKESKQDESGMPNNRFLAERTGGTYSTLKVQPAELEDSGVYFCASSLSAGNYGYTFGSGTRLTVV.

In regard to this clone: Other nucleotide sequences from this sample produce the same CDR3. This chain uses TRBV18 with TRBJ1-5, with a weak D call TRBD1 (6 bases). Germline CDR1 and CDR2: KGHSH and LQKENI. V lost 3 bases, J lost 4 bases, and 10 bases lay in between. The CDR3 runs to 14 residues. In DNA form, the CDR3 reads TGTGCCAGCTCACCGGGGCAGGGGAATCAGCCCCAGCATTTT. Residues: CASSPGQGNQPQHF.

The chain is built from TRBV28 and TRBJ1-5; D gene ambiguous. The CDR3 extends over 14 amino acids. Trimming removed 1 base at V and 7 bases at J, with 11 bases between. CDR1 is MDHEN and CDR2 is SYDVKM in the germline V gene. The CDR3 reads CASSLSTGGQPQHF. DNA for the CDR3: TGTGCCAGCAGTTTATCGACCGGCGGCCAGCCCCAGCATTTT.

This chain connects TRBV18 to TRBJ2-7; D possibly corresponds to TRBD1 (7 bases). The V gene lost 3 bases and the J gene lost 6 bases, with 18 bases spanning the gap. The CDR3 has 15 amino acids. CDR1 KGHSH and CDR2 LQKENI come from the germline V gene. This CDR3 is CASSPVGQGDSEQYF. CDR3 sequence (DNA): TGTGCCAGCTCACCGGTTGGCCAGGGGGACTCCGAGCAGTACTTC.

The chain is built from TRBV29-1 and TRBJ2-3; D is undetermined. Germline V lookup: CDR1 SQVTM, CDR2 ANQGSEA. Trimming took off 5 bases at V and 5 bases at J, with 5 bases between the two ends. The length of the CDR3 is 10 residues. DNA of the CDR3: TGCAGCGTTTCGATAGATACGCAGTATTTT. This sequence encodes CSVSIDTQYF.

This rearrangement joins TRBV9 to TRBJ2-7, with D unclear. CDR1 and CDR2 (germline): SGDLS, YYNGEE. CDR3 length equals 14 residues. V lost 0 bases to trimming and J lost 0 bases, with 7 bases between them. In DNA form, the CDR3 reads TGTGCCAGCAGCGTAGGGGCGAACTCCTACGAGCAGTACTTC. Its translation is CASSVGANSYEQYF.

The V and J genes are TRBV6-1 and TRBJ2-2; TRBD1 might be the D (5 bases). This CDR3 region has 16 residues. CDR1 is MNHNS and CDR2 is SASEGT in the germline V gene. Trimming cost V 1 base and J 4 bases, with 13 bases left between them. CDR3: CASSEGFSGFTGELFF. CDR3 sequence (DNA): TGTGCCAGCAGTGAAGGTTTTTCAGGGTTCACCGGGGAGCTGTTTTTT.

This chain connects TRBV4-1 to TRBJ1-2; D is undetermined. Trimming removed 0 bases from V and 3 bases from J, with 5 bases in between. Looked up from germline, CDR1 is MGHRA and CDR2 is YSYEKL. The CDR3 runs to 13 residues. The CDR3, as DNA: TGCGCCAGCAGCCAAGATCGGGACTATGGCTACACCTTC. Translated, it gives CASSQDRDYGYTF.